This T cell receptor beta chain was identified in a study of blood T cell repertoires in COVID-19. Study-level background: Samples taken during acute and convalescent COVID-19 were collected in the United States, Italy and Spain. PBMCs, B-cell-depleted T cells, or T cells provided the cDNA or gDNA that made up the material.

Some clones are missing from TCRdb's copy, which holds only in-frame ones; the method was immunoSEQ multiplex PCR. This table holds some 150,000 clones, 85% found once. Study members were between roughly 18 and 100 years old and lived in 25 or so US regions. Allocation to cohorts depended on clinical history reported by the participants. After removal of 4 bases from V and 6 bases from J, the junction contained 12 bases not matched to a gene. This CDR3 comprises 17 residues. Germline V gene lookup returns CDR1 SGHRS and CDR2 YFSETQ. The clonotype was recovered from a woman between 35 and 50 years old who had recovered from COVID-19. This sequence joins TRBV5-1 and TRBJ2-3, with TRBD2 identical over 12 bases. Material for sequencing was PBMCs or T cells enriched from blood (not recorded which). CDR3 sequence (DNA): TGCGCCAGCAGCCCTAGGACTAGCGGGGATCGGAGGGATACGCAGTATTTT. Translating it yields CASSPRTSGDRRDTQYF.